This T cell receptor (beta chain) was sequenced during a study of T cells in Graves' hyperthyroidism and ophthalmopathy. Germline values: CDR1 SNHLY, CDR2 FYNNEI. CDR3 length equals 13 residues. There were TCR beta CDR3 regions amplified from RNA transcripts. Initially, a first-round RT-PCR of the TCR CDR3 employed the HTBI primer set. TCRdb analysed the multiplex PCR reads with MiXCR anew, one entry per CDR3 protein. This table holds hundreds of thousands of distinct CDR3 sequences, roughly 20% found once. Lactation, pregnancy, other autoimmune disease or uncontrolled infection led to exclusion of patients. Study outcomes and limitations: Separation of ophthalmopathy from stable hyperthyroidism was achieved by a 13 V-J model.

As regards this clonotype: The antigen is unknown. One end of the junction is discordant with germline, which a read error may explain.

The sequence came from a man aged 25 to 45 with Graves' ophthalmopathy. Sequencing input: blood. The chain uses TRBV2 and TRBJ2-3; D may be TRBD1 (5 bases). CDR3 amino acids: CASGERQTDTQYF. The DNA of the CDR3 is TGTGCCAGCGGTGAAAGACAGACAGATACGCAGTATTTT. Filled out from reference TRBV2 and TRBJ2-3, the complete variable domain reads EPEVTQTPSHQVTQMGQEVILRCVPISNHLYFYWYRQILGQKVEFLVSFYNNEISEKSEIFDDQFSVERPDGSNFTLKIRSTKLEDSAMYFCASGERQTDTQYFGPGTRLTVL.